This entry concerns a single TCR beta chain. The data were obtained in a study of T cells in lung cancer brain metastases. Using immunoSEQ multiplex PCR, the repertoire was profiled, and TCRdb retains in-frame clones only, with some absent. The table lists some 5,100 clones, about 88% of them singletons. The sample consisted of tumor tissue from the primary lung tumor. The receptor was isolated from a man aged 70 or older with non-small cell lung cancer.

The CDR3 DNA reads as TGTGCCAGTAGTATTCGGAGGGGCCCGAACACTGAAGCTTTCTTT. It translates to CASSIRRGPNTEAFF. The chain carries TRBV19 and TRBJ1-1; tentatively, D is TRBD1 (5 bases). Germline CDR1 reads LNHDA; CDR2 reads SQIVND (reference sequence). The V and J ends lost 3 bases and 1 base respectively, with 12 bases between them. This CDR3 comprises 15 residues.